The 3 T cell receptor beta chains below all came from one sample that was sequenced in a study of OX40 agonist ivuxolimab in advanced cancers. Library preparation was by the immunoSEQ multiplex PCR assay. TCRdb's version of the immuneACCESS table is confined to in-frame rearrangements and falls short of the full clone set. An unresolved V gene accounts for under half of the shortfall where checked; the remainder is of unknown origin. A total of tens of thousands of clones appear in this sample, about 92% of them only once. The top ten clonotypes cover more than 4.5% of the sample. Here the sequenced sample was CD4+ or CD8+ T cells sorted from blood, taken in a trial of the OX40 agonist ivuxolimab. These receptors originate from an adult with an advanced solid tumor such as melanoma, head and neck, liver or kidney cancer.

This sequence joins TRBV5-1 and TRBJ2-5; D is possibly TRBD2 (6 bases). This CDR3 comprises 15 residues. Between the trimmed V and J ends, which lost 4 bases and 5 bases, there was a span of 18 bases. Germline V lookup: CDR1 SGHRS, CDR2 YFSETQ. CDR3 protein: CASSLLNPAGETQYF. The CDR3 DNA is TGCGCCAGCAGCCTCCTTAACCCGGCGGGGGAGACCCAGTACTTC.

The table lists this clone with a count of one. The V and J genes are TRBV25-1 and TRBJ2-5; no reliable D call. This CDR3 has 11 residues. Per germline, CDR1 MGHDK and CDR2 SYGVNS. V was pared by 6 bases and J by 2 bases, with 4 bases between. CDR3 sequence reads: CASRQQETQYF. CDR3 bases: TGTGCCAGCAGACAGCAAGAGACCCAGTACTTC.

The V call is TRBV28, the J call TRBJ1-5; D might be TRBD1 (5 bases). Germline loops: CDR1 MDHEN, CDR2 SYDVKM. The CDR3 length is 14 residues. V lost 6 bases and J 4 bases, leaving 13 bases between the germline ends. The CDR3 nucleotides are TGTGCCAGCAGGCCGGGAGGGGAAAATCAGCCCCAGCATTTT. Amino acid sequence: CASRPGGENQPQHF.